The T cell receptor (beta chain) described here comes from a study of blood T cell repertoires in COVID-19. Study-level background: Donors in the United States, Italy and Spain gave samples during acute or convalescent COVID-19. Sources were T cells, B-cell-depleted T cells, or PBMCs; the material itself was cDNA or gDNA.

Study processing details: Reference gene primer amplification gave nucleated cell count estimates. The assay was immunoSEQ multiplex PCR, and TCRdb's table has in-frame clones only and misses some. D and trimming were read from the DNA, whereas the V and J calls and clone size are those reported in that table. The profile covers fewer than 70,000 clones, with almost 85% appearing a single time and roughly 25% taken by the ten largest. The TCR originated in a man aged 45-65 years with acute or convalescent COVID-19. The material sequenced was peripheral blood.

The CDR3, as DNA: TGTGCCAGCAGCCCGAGGTCGGGCTACAATGAGCAGTTCTTC. This gives the protein CASSPRSGYNEQFF. V is TRBV11-2 and J is TRBJ2-1; D ambiguous. This CDR3 region has 14 residues. Germline CDR1 and CDR2: SGHAT and FQNNGV. With 5 bases removed from V and 3 bases from J, the gap between germline ends came to 11 bases. Together with reference TRBV11-2 and TRBJ2-1, the CDR3 gives the full variable domain: EAGVAQSPRYKIIEKRQSVAFWCNPISGHATLYWYQQILGQGPKLLIQFQNNGVVDDSQLPKDRFSAERLKGVDSTLKIQPAKLEDSAVYLCASSPRSGYNEQFFGPGTRLTVL.